The 28 T cell receptor beta chains below all came from one sample that was sequenced in a study of CD8+ T cells in alopecia areata. Extraction of RNA preceded its reverse transcription into cDNA, which served as the sequencing template. Produced via immunoSEQ multiplex PCR; TCRdb's table is partial and in-frame only. The sample lists about 200,000 clones, around 62% occurring once. Sample: CD4+ T cells sorted from blood, taken at week 0. The receptors come from a human donor with alopecia areata.

This clone was detected a few times. V gene TRBV15 combines with J gene TRBJ1-2, with 7 bases matching TRBD1. The CDR3 is 15 residues long. Germline V gene data show CDR1 as LNHNV and CDR2 as YYDKDF (reference sequence). Trimming removed 0 bases from V and 2 bases from J; junction bases left unmatched: 3. This CDR3 is CATSRDRGGNYGYTF. DNA for the CDR3: TGTGCCACCAGCAGAGATAGAGGGGGCAACTATGGCTACACCTTC.

As for this clone: The sample carries other DNA sequences with the same CDR3. V is TRBV27 and J is TRBJ2-7; D may be TRBD2 (5 bases). Germline CDR1 is MNHEY and CDR2 is SMNVEV (reference sequence). Trimming took off 6 bases at V and 6 bases at J, with 9 bases between the two ends. This CDR3 comprises 11 residues. The CDR3 is CASSLRGEQYF. The CDR3 nucleotides are TGTGCCAGCAGCCTTCGGGGCGAGCAGTACTTC.

The rearrangement uses TRBV6-1 and TRBJ1-1, with D unresolved. The CDR3 loop spans 12 amino acids. CDR1 is MNHNS and CDR2 is SASEGT in the germline V gene. V gave up 4 bases and J gave up 6 bases, with 9 bases separating them. The CDR3 region has the DNA TGTGCCAGCAGTGTTCCAGGCCCTGAAGCTTTCTTT. Residues: CASSVPGPEAFF.

The chain joins TRBV7-9 to TRBJ1-2; 7 nucleotides agree with TRBD1. Germline V gene lookup returns CDR1 SEHNR and CDR2 FQNEAQ (reference sequence). The CDR3 runs to 13 residues. V was clipped by 7 bases and J by 3 bases; unmatched bases: 5. The chain's CDR3 is CASTHRGDYGYTF. The CDR3 DNA sequence: TGTGCCAGCACCCACAGGGGCGACTATGGCTACACCTTC.

This clone was observed a single time. The chain couples TRBV29-1 to TRBJ2-3, with a possible D match to TRBD2 (6 bases). Trimming cost V 1 base and J 0 bases, with 11 bases left between them. The CDR3 has 15 amino acids. CDR1 and CDR2 (germline): SQVTM, ANQGSEA. The DNA of the CDR3 is TGCAGCGTTGAAGGGAGGGCGGCTAGCACAGATACGCAGTATTTT. Translated, it gives CSVEGRAASTDTQYF.

The chain couples TRBV2 to TRBJ2-7; D is ambiguous. The V end lost 1 base, the J end lost 4 bases, and 5 bases lay between the germline ends. Germline V CDR1 and CDR2: SNHLY, FYNNEI. The CDR3 is made up of 12 amino acids. The CDR3 reads CASSEERYEQYF. The CDR3 region has the DNA TGTGCCAGCAGTGAAGAGCGATACGAGCAGTACTTC.

This chain links TRBV27 with TRBJ1-2; tentatively, D is TRBD1 (5 bases). The CDR3 length is 15 residues. Germline V gives CDR1 MNHEY, CDR2 SMNVEV (reference sequence). V gave up 6 bases and J gave up 0 bases, with 14 bases separating them. The DNA of the CDR3 is TGTGCCAGCAGCCCACGGGGCGTAGCTAACTATGGCTACACCTTC. Amino acids: CASSPRGVANYGYTF.

On this clone itself: The same CDR3 also results from other DNA sequences found in this sample. The V gene is TRBV30, the J gene TRBJ1-2, with no clear D. Germline V gives CDR1 GTSNPN, CDR2 SVGIG (reference sequence). The CDR3 spans 13 residues. V lost 0 bases and J lost 2, with 7 bases in between. This CDR3 reads CAWSVSLNYGYTF. The CDR3 nucleotides read TGTGCCTGGAGTGTATCCTTAAACTATGGCTACACCTTC.

CDR3 loop: CASSIAGRNTEAFF. The DNA for the CDR3 is TGTGCCAGTAGTATAGCAGGGCGGAACACTGAAGCTTTCTTT. The gene calls are TRBV19 and TRBJ1-1; TRBD1 might be the D (5 bases). V lost 1 base and J 1 base, leaving 7 bases between the germline ends. The CDR3 is 14 amino acids. Per the germline V gene, CDR1 is LNHDA and CDR2 is SQIVND (reference sequence).

The chain combines TRBV7-2 with TRBJ2-3; the match to TRBD2 covers 9 bases. The length of the CDR3 is 13 residues. Trimming removed 5 bases from V and 5 bases from J; junction bases left unmatched: 2. Germline CDR1 and CDR2: SGHTA and FQGNSA. The CDR3 here is CASSVSGRDTQYF. CDR3 nucleotides: TGTGCCAGCAGCGTTAGCGGGAGAGATACGCAGTATTTT. The full variable domain, with the rest looked up from reference TRBV7-2 and TRBJ2-3, is GAGVSQSPSNKVTEKGKDVELRCDPISGHTALYWYRQSLGQGLEFLIYFQGNSAPDKSGLPSDRFSAERTGGSVSTLTIQRTQQEDSAVYLCASSVSGRDTQYFGPGTRLTVL.

This clone has more than one count but fewer than ten. The V gene is TRBV11-2, the J gene TRBJ2-7; possibly TRBD1 for D (6 bases). Germline V lookup: CDR1 SGHAT, CDR2 FQNNGV. The CDR3 is 15 amino acids. Deletions cut 0 bases from V and 4 bases from J, with 13 bases between. CDR3 nucleotide sequence: TGTGCCAGCAGCTTAGATCTGGGACACGAGTACGAGCAGTACTTC. The encoded protein is CASSLDLGHEYEQYF.

The chain uses TRBV27 and TRBJ2-2; D tentatively fits TRBD1 or TRBD2 (5 bases each). The CDR3 has 15 amino acids. The V gene lost 3 bases and the J gene lost 1 base, with 9 bases spanning the gap. Germline V gene lookup returns CDR1 MNHEY and CDR2 SMNVEV (reference sequence). The CDR3 sequence: CASSFRGLNTGELFF. The CDR3 DNA sequence: TGTGCCAGCAGTTTTCGGGGCTTGAACACCGGGGAGCTGTTTTTT.

This clone has only a few counts. The chain carries TRBV30 and TRBJ2-6; D possibly corresponds to TRBD1 (5 bases). CDR3 length: 15 amino acids. V was clipped by 5 bases and J by 4 bases, with 15 bases between them. CDR1 and CDR2 from the germline V gene are GTSNPN and SVGIG (reference sequence). For the CDR3, the DNA is TGTGCCTGGGATAATCAGGGCGCCGGGGCCAACGTCCTGACTTTC. Its translation is CAWDNQGAGANVLTF.

The chain has TRBV5-1 and TRBJ2-6, with 11 bases fitting TRBD1. The V segment lost 4 bases and the J segment 2 bases; nucleotides outside the gene matches: 5. The germline V gene has CDR1 SGHRS and CDR2 YFSETQ. This CDR3 region has 17 residues. Here the CDR3 reads CASSPRDRGAGANVLTF. CDR3 nucleotide sequence: TGCGCCAGCAGCCCGAGGGACAGGGGGGCTGGGGCCAACGTCCTGACTTTC. Full variable domain (missing parts from reference TRBV5-1 and TRBJ2-6): KAGVTQTPRYLIKTRGQQVTLSCSPISGHRSVSWYQQTPGQGLQFLFEYFSETQRNKGNFPGRFSGRQFSNSRSEMNVSTLELGDSALYLCASSPRDRGAGANVLTFGAGSRLTVL.

V and J are TRBV5-1 and TRBJ2-7; D remains unclear. This CDR3 region has 13 residues. Trimming stripped 0 bases from V and 6 bases from J, with 10 bases between. Germline-derived CDR1 and CDR2 are SGHRS and YFSETQ. CDR3 residues: CASSLGPGSEQYF. The CDR3 bases are TGCGCCAGCAGCTTGGGCCCCGGATCCGAGCAGTACTTC.

This rearrangement joins TRBV5-1 to TRBJ2-1; the match to TRBD2 covers 8 bases. The V gene end was trimmed by 0 bases and the J gene end by 8 bases; junction bases not matched to a gene: 7. CDR1 is SGHRS, CDR2 YFSETQ, per germline. This CDR3 contains 15 residues. In DNA, the CDR3 is TGCGCCAGCAGCTTGGGCGCCGGGAGGGGCCATGAGCAGTTCTTC. It codes for CASSLGAGRGHEQFF.

The CDR3 here is CASRKQGASYEQYF. DNA of the CDR3: TGTGCCAGCAGGAAACAGGGGGCCTCCTACGAGCAGTACTTC. The chain combines TRBV25-1 with TRBJ2-7, with TRBD1 identical over 9 bases. The V segment lost 6 bases and the J segment 0 bases; nucleotides outside the gene matches: 3. Germline V lookup: CDR1 MGHDK, CDR2 SYGVNS. This CDR3 is 14 amino acids long.

The V call is TRBV21-1, the J call TRBJ1-1; the DNA was not used to check the table's D call, TRBD1. TRBV21-1 is described as a pseudogene. This CDR3 has 13 residues. Here the CDR3 reads CASSPRGLTEAFF. The CDR3 DNA reads as TGTGCCAGCAGTCCCAGGGGTCTCACTGAAGCTTTCTTT.

The V and J genes are TRBV7-8 and TRBJ2-6, with D perhaps TRBD2 (5 bases). CDR3 length: 15 amino acids. Per germline, CDR1 SGHVS and CDR2 FQNEAQ. Deletions cut 5 bases from V and 2 bases from J, with 10 bases between. CDR3 residues: CASSPDGAGANVLTF. CDR3 DNA sequence: TGTGCCAGCAGCCCAGACGGGGCTGGGGCCAACGTCCTGACTTTC.

This rearrangement joins TRBV5-4 to TRBJ2-1; maybe TRBD1 (6 bases). Per the germline V gene, CDR1 is SGHNT and CDR2 is YYREEE (reference sequence). This CDR3 region has 16 residues. Trimming removed 4 bases at V and 5 bases at J, with 19 bases between. This CDR3 reads CASSLSPGQTNNEQFF. The CDR3 DNA follows: TGTGCCAGCAGCCTTTCCCCGGGACAAACGAACAATGAGCAGTTCTTC.

This clone appeared a few times. The gene calls are TRBV7-3 and TRBJ2-2; perhaps TRBD1 as D (6 bases). Germline values: CDR1 SGHTA, CDR2 FQGTGA. The CDR3 covers 16 residues. V was pared by 6 bases and J by 6 bases, with 20 bases between. The CDR3 DNA reads TGTGCCAGCAGTCTAAGTCCCGCCTCAGGGGCCGGGGAGCTGTTTTTT. As protein: CASSLSPASGAGELFF.

This clone was recorded once. The CDR3 spells CASSPGTGGFQPQHF. The DNA of the CDR3 is TGTGCCAGCAGCCCTGGGACAGGGGGCTTCCAGCCCCAGCATTTT. The chain has TRBV7-9 and TRBJ1-5; the match to TRBD1 covers 12 bases. Trimming at V came to 5 bases and at J to 7 bases, leaving 6 bases not matched to a gene. Per germline, CDR1 SEHNR and CDR2 FQNEAQ (reference sequence). The CDR3 spans 15 residues.

Turning to this clone: Other DNA sequences in this sample translate to the same CDR3. CDR3: CASKDRGNQPQHF. The DNA of the CDR3 is TGTGCCAGTAAGGACAGAGGGAATCAGCCCCAGCATTTT. The J gene is TRBJ1-5, the V gene TRBV19, with TRBD1 as a possible D gene (6 bases). CDR1 is LNHDA and CDR2 is SQIVND in the germline V gene (reference sequence). CDR3 length equals 13 residues. The V gene lost 7 bases and the J gene lost 4 bases, with 11 bases spanning the gap.

The chain is built from TRBV14 and TRBJ2-7, with TRBD1 matching over 8 bases. V lost 3 bases, J lost 4 bases, and 5 bases stayed unmatched. Germline lookup yields CDR1 SGHDN and CDR2 FVKESK. This CDR3 has 14 amino acids. This CDR3 is CASSQRQGPYEQYF. In DNA, the CDR3 is TGTGCCAGCAGCCAGCGACAGGGGCCGTACGAGCAGTACTTC.

This sequence joins TRBV6-5 and TRBJ2-7; D not resolved. The germline gives CDR1 MNHEY, CDR2 SVGAGI. Trimming left V 4 bases short and J 2 bases short, with 9 bases between. The CDR3 contains 13 residues. CDR3 coding DNA: TGTGCCAGCAGTTTAGCCGCCGCCTACGAGCAGTACTTC. Residues: CASSLAAAYEQYF.

The chain joins TRBV10-3 to TRBJ1-6, with D perhaps matching TRBD1 (5 bases). Germline V CDR1 and CDR2: ENHRY, SYGVKD. This CDR3 comprises 14 residues. Trimming stripped 6 bases from V and 6 bases from J, with 12 bases between. The CDR3 DNA reads as TGTGCCATCAGGTTGACAGACCCTAATTCACCCCTCCACTTT. Protein product: CAIRLTDPNSPLHF.

In its sample, this clone was seen a few times. An end of the junction does not agree with germline; a read error may underlie this. The rearrangement joins TRBV29-1 to TRBJ2-7; no clear D gene. CDR1 SQVTM and CDR2 ANQGSEA come from the germline V gene. The CDR3 spans 10 residues. The CDR3 nucleotides are TGCAGCGTTGGGGCGGAAGATAGTGACTTC. It specifies CSVGAEDSDF.

This clone came up a few times. The chain links TRBV5-6 to TRBJ1-2, with TRBD1 identical over 9 bases. Germline V gene lookup returns CDR1 SGHDT and CDR2 YYEEEE. The CDR3 loop spans 13 amino acids. The trim removed 1 base at V and 8 bases at J, leaving 3 bases unmatched. The CDR3 loop is CASSLTGGEGYTF. The CDR3 DNA follows: TGTGCCAGCAGCTTGACAGGGGGCGAAGGCTACACCTTC.